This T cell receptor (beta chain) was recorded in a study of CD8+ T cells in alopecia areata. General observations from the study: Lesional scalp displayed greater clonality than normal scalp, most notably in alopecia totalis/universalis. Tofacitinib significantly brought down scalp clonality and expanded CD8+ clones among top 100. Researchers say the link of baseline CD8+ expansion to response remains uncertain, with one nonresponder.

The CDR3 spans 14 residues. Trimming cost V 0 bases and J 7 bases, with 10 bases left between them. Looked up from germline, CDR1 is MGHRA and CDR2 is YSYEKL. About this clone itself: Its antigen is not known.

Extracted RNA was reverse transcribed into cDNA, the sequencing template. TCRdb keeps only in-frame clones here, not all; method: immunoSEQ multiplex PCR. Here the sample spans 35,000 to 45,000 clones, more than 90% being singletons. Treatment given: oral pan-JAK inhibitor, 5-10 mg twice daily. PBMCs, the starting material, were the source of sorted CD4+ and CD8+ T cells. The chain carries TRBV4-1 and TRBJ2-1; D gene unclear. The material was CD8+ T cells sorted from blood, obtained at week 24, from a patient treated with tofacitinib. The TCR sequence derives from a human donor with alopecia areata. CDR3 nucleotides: TGCGCCAGCAGCCAAGAGTTGTTAGAAAATGAGCAGTTCTTC. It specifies CASSQELLENEQFF.